This T cell receptor beta chain is from a study of regulatory T cells in long-lasting Graves disease. Study context: Patients newly diagnosed with Graves' had been on antithyroid drugs for under 3 months.

With iRepertoire HTBI primers and Arm-PCR of CDR3 regions, TCR beta libraries were built. TCRdb called the multiplex PCR reads again in MiXCR, with one record for every CDR3 protein. The sample holds over 350,000 distinct CDR3 sequences, approximately 16% seen once. This clonotype appeared many times. V lost 5 bases and J 0 bases, leaving 7 bases between the germline ends. The CDR3 runs to 13 residues. This sample's time point: newly diagnosed GD, antithyroid drugs for less than 3 months. PBMCs were the source of the RNA used for TCR sequencing. Enrollment of patients was through an endocrinology department in Xi'an, China. These sequences were also reported in another study, on T cells in Graves' hyperthyroidism and ophthalmopathy.

The source material was peripheral blood mononuclear cells (PBMCs), sampled at new diagnosis, from a patient treated with antithyroid drugs. This TCR was sampled from a woman between 40 and 55 years old with Graves disease. The chain is built from TRBV12-3 or TRBV12-4 and TRBJ1-2; no reliable D call. CDR3 nucleotide sequence: TGTGCCAGCAGTGCCGCGCCTAACTATGGCTACACCTTC. Translated, it gives CASSAAPNYGYTF.